This T cell receptor (beta chain) was recorded in a study of PD-1 blockade in mismatch repair-deficient tumors. Study-level information: Patients had eleven to twelve mismatch repair-deficient cancer types and were previously treated and progressing.

Sequencing was performed with immunoSEQ multiplex PCR; in TCRdb, only in-frame clones are kept and a portion is missing. Of roughly 120,000 clones in the sample, around nine tenths were seen once. Germline CDR1 SEHNR, CDR2 FQNEAQ (reference sequence). V lost 8 bases to trimming and J lost 2 bases, with 12 bases between them. This CDR3 is 14 amino acids long. The sample here was peripheral blood, taken just under 74 weeks after starting pembrolizumab. The origin of this receptor is an adult with mismatch repair-deficient cancer. This rearrangement joins TRBV7-9 to TRBJ2-2, with D perhaps matching TRBD1 (5 bases). The CDR3 spells CASVTGGNTGELFF. In DNA, the CDR3 is TGTGCCAGCGTTACAGGTGGAAACACCGGGGAGCTGTTTTTT. Full variable domain (outside the CDR3, taken from reference TRBV7-9 and TRBJ2-2): DTGVSQNPRHKITKRGQNVTFRCDPISEHNRLYWYRQTLGQGPEFLTYFQNEAQLEKSRLLSDRFSAERPKGSFSTLEIQRTEQGDSAMYLCASVTGGNTGELFFGEGSRLTVL.